The 23 T cell receptor beta chains reported below all come from one sample, sequenced in a study of blood T cell repertoires in COVID-19. This table comes from immunoSEQ multiplex PCR, and its TCRdb copy is limited to in-frame clones, with some not included. The sample yields under 50,000 clones, around 82% seen once. The sequenced sample was peripheral blood. Every receptor here comes from a woman aged 70-85 years with acute or convalescent COVID-19.

The chain is built from TRBV5-1 and TRBJ2-1, with 7 nucleotides matching TRBD2. V was clipped by 0 bases and J by 8 bases; unmatched bases: 14. The CDR3 sequence is 17 residues long. Germline V lookup: CDR1 SGHRS, CDR2 YFSETQ. CDR3 bases: TGCGCCAGCAGCTTGGCCGCTCGGACTAGGTGGGGGGATGAGCAGTTCTTC. The encoded protein is CASSLAARTRWGDEQFF.

J is TRBJ2-7 and V is TRBV18, with 7 bases identical to TRBD2. After removal of 1 base from V and 4 bases from J, the junction contained 4 bases not matched to a gene. There are 14 residues in the CDR3. Germline V gene lookup returns CDR1 KGHSH and CDR2 LQKENI. CDR3: CASSPRLAVYEQYF. CDR3 in DNA: TGTGCCAGCTCACCACGACTAGCAGTTTACGAGCAGTACTTC. Full variable domain (remainder filled in from reference TRBV18 and TRBJ2-7): NAGVMQNPRHLVRRRGQEARLRCSPMKGHSHVYWYRQLPEEGLKFMVYLQKENIIDESGMPKERFSAEFPKEGPSILRIQQVVRGDSAAYFCASSPRLAVYEQYFGPGTRLTVT.

The rearrangement uses TRBV5-1 and TRBJ2-7; D may be TRBD2 (6 bases). Looked up from germline, CDR1 is SGHRS and CDR2 is YFSETQ. CDR3 length equals 15 residues. V was shortened by 0 bases and J by 2 bases, with 12 bases between the two germline ends. The CDR3 sequence: CASSLEGAGTYEQYF. The CDR3 region has the DNA TGCGCCAGCAGCTTGGAGGGCGCGGGAACCTACGAGCAGTACTTC. Full variable domain (missing parts from reference TRBV5-1 and TRBJ2-7): KAGVTQTPRYLIKTRGQQVTLSCSPISGHRSVSWYQQTPGQGLQFLFEYFSETQRNKGNFPGRFSGRQFSNSRSEMNVSTLELGDSALYLCASSLEGAGTYEQYFGPGTRLTVT.

This clone was counted a few times. The chain has TRBV7-2 and TRBJ2-7; D perhaps matches TRBD2 (5 bases). Per germline, CDR1 SGHTA and CDR2 FQGNSA. The CDR3 has 14 amino acids. The germline V and J ends were trimmed by 1 base and 7 bases, with 14 bases remaining between them. The CDR3 sequence: CASSLVPETGEQYF. In nucleotides, the CDR3 is TGTGCCAGCAGCTTAGTCCCGGAAACGGGGGAGCAGTACTTC.

The chain has TRBV27 and TRBJ2-2; the D gene is possibly TRBD1 (7 bases). Germline V gives CDR1 MNHEY, CDR2 SMNVEV (reference sequence). The CDR3 spans 18 residues. Trimming removed 8 bases from V and 2 bases from J, with 24 bases in between. The CDR3 here is CASATRGVRGANTGELFF. DNA of the CDR3: TGTGCCAGCGCGACGAGGGGGGTCAGGGGGGCTAACACCGGGGAGCTGTTTTTT.

The chain is built from TRBV15 and TRBJ2-7; 7 bases align to TRBD2. Germline V CDR1 and CDR2: LNHNV, YYDKDF (reference sequence). The CDR3 totals 16 residues. The V and J ends lost 4 bases and 2 bases, in that order; junction bases with no gene match: 11. The CDR3 region is CATSKLAGGSPYEQYF. The CDR3 DNA sequence: TGTGCCACCAGCAAATTAGCTGGCGGGAGCCCCTACGAGCAGTACTTC.

This clone was seen a single time. The chain combines TRBV3-1 (or the pseudogene TRBV3-2) with TRBJ2-7; TRBD2 agrees at 13 bases. The J segment lost 5 bases and the V segment lost 0 bases, leaving 7 bases of the junction unmatched. The CDR3 runs 17 residues. Germline V gene data show CDR1 as LGHDT and CDR2 as YNNKEL (reference sequence). CDR3 sequence reads: CASSQDYRTSGRHEQYF. The CDR3 DNA reads TGTGCCAGCAGCCAAGATTACCGGACTAGCGGGAGACACGAGCAGTACTTC.

This clone was observed once. The chain is built from TRBV5-6 and TRBJ1-5; TRBD1 agrees at 7 bases. Germline trimming cut 3 bases from V and 2 bases from J; bases unmatched to any gene: 5. The CDR3 is 15 residues long. CDR1 SGHDT and CDR2 YYEEEE come from the germline V gene. The CDR3 region is CASSSQGVGNQPQHF. CDR3 nucleotides: TGTGCCAGCAGCTCGCAGGGGGTTGGCAATCAGCCCCAGCATTTT.

In this sample, this clone turned up once. This chain links TRBV7-2 with TRBJ2-1; 9 positions match TRBD2. Unmatched junction bases numbered 8, after V lost 1 base and J lost 4 bases. Germline V gene data show CDR1 as SGHTA and CDR2 as FQGNSA. The length of the CDR3 is 17 residues. CDR3 sequence: CASSLEGTSPEYNEQFF. DNA of the CDR3: TGTGCCAGCAGCTTAGAAGGGACTAGCCCAGAGTACAATGAGCAGTTCTTC.

The V call is TRBV27, the J call TRBJ2-1; D is possibly TRBD2 (5 bases). The CDR3 sequence is 15 residues long. CDR1 MNHEY and CDR2 SMNVEV come from the germline V gene (reference sequence). The germline V and J ends were trimmed by 8 bases and 8 bases, with 22 bases remaining between them. CDR3 in amino acids: CASGSSGRLDYEQFF. CDR3 DNA sequence: TGTGCCAGCGGTAGTAGTGGGAGACTCGATTATGAGCAGTTCTTC.

This clone occurred a few times. The rearrangement joins TRBV6-5 to TRBJ2-7; D is perhaps TRBD1 (6 bases). V lost 6 bases to trimming and J lost 10 bases, with 13 bases between them. CDR1 and CDR2 (germline): MNHEY, SVGAGI. This CDR3 comprises 11 residues. The CDR3 coding sequence is TGTGCCAGCAGCTCCGGACAGCGACAGTACTTC. Protein product: CASSSGQRQYF.

On this clone itself: At one of its ends the junction is not consistent with the germline gene, which may arise from a read error. Other DNA sequences in the sample encode the same CDR3. The chain links TRBV28 to TRBJ2-7; 7 positions agree with TRBD1. CDR1 is MDHEN and CDR2 is SYDVKM in the germline V gene. The CDR3 spans 13 residues. The CDR3 DNA follows: TGTGCCAGCAGCCGACAGGGAAACTACGAGCAATACTTC. Encoded protein: CASSRQGNYEQYF.

The rearrangement joins TRBV11-2 to TRBJ2-7; D is possibly TRBD2 (5 bases). This CDR3 region has 15 residues. V was pared by 1 base and J by 2 bases, with 12 bases between. Looked up from germline, CDR1 is SGHAT and CDR2 is FQNNGV. DNA for the CDR3: TGTGCCAGCAGCTTAGTCGGAGCTAGCACCTACGAGCAGTACTTC. Encoded protein: CASSLVGASTYEQYF.

The CDR3 here is CASSLRASVEGDTQYF. The CDR3 DNA reads as TGTGCCAGCAGCTTACGAGCTAGCGTCGAGGGGGATACGCAGTATTTT. V gene TRBV7-2 combines with J gene TRBJ2-3; TRBD2 is a possible D gene (6 bases). Trimming took 2 bases from V and 6 from J, leaving 18 bases between them. Germline CDR1 is SGHTA and CDR2 is FQGNSA. This CDR3 comprises 16 residues.

The chain joins TRBV9 to TRBJ1-2, with no clear D. The CDR3 length is 13 residues. The V and J ends lost 0 bases and 5 bases respectively, with 8 bases between them. The germline V gene encodes CDR1 SGDLS and CDR2 YYNGEE. The CDR3 reads CASSVATGYGYTF. The CDR3 DNA sequence: TGTGCCAGCAGCGTAGCGACGGGGTATGGCTACACCTTC. Based on the CDR3 plus reference TRBV9 and TRBJ1-2, the full variable domain is DSGVTQTPKHLITATGQRVTLRCSPRSGDLSVYWYQQSLDQGLQFLIQYYNGEERAKGNILERFSAQQFPDLHSELNLSSLELGDSALYFCASSVATGYGYTFGSGTRLTVV.

The chain combines TRBV5-1 with TRBJ1-5; D perhaps matches TRBD1 (6 bases). The CDR3 runs to 14 residues. V gave up 3 bases and J gave up 2 bases, with 9 bases separating them. The germline gives CDR1 SGHRS, CDR2 YFSETQ. This CDR3 is CASSSGQGNQPQHF. The CDR3 coding sequence is TGCGCCAGCAGCTCGGGACAAGGCAATCAGCCCCAGCATTTT. Combining the CDR3 with reference TRBV5-1 and TRBJ1-5 gives the whole variable domain KAGVTQTPRYLIKTRGQQVTLSCSPISGHRSVSWYQQTPGQGLQFLFEYFSETQRNKGNFPGRFSGRQFSNSRSEMNVSTLELGDSALYLCASSSGQGNQPQHFGDGTRLSIL.

The genes are TRBV11-3 and TRBJ2-7; 8 bases align to TRBD1. V was pared by 1 base and J by 1 base, with 6 bases of the junction left unmatched. CDR1 and CDR2 from the germline V gene are SGHNT and YENEEA. This CDR3 comprises 16 residues. CDR3 DNA sequence: TGTGCCAGCAGCTTAGGCCCGGGACAGGCATCCTACGAGCAGTACTTC. It translates to CASSLGPGQASYEQYF.

This sequence joins TRBV5-6 and TRBJ1-2, with TRBD1 matching 9 bases. J lost 7 bases, V lost 4 bases, and 8 bases had no gene match. Germline CDR1 SGHDT, CDR2 YYEEEE. The CDR3 extends over 14 amino acids. The CDR3 bases are TGTGCCAGCAGCCCGGGACAGGGAGACGGTGGCTACACCTTC. It encodes CASSPGQGDGGYTF. Using reference TRBV5-6 and TRBJ1-2 for the parts outside the CDR3, the full variable domain is DAGVTQSPTHLIKTRGQQVTLRCSPKSGHDTVSWYQQALGQGPQFIFQYYEEEERQRGNFPDRFSGHQFPNYSSELNVNALLLGDSALYLCASSPGQGDGGYTFGSGTRLTVV.

The chain has TRBV27 and TRBJ2-1; the match to TRBD1 covers 11 bases. CDR1 MNHEY and CDR2 SMNVEV come from the germline V gene (reference sequence). V lost 5 bases to trimming and J lost 9 bases; unmatched junction nucleotides: 6. The CDR3 is 14 residues long. The CDR3 DNA sequence: TGTGCCAGCAGTGAGGGACAGGGGGGGAGTGAGCAGTTCTTC. Translated: CASSEGQGGSEQFF.

V is TRBV29-1 and J is TRBJ2-7, with 12 bases lining up with TRBD1. Losses at the gene ends were 8 bases for V and 6 bases for J; bases not matched to a gene: 11. The CDR3 is 14 residues long. Germline-derived CDR1 and CDR2 are SQVTM and ANQGSEA. The CDR3 DNA reads TGCAGCATCTCTTCCGGGACAGGGGGCATCGAGCAGTACTTC. Translated, it gives CSISSGTGGIEQYF.

This clone is medium-sized in the sample. The V and J genes are TRBV29-1 and TRBJ2-7; D possibly corresponds to TRBD2 (7 bases). CDR1 is SQVTM and CDR2 is ANQGSEA in the germline V gene. This CDR3 is 12 amino acids long. Trimming took off 3 bases at V and 6 bases at J, with 12 bases between the two ends. This CDR3 is CSVDGGQAEQYF. In nucleotides, the CDR3 is TGCAGCGTTGACGGGGGGCAGGCCGAGCAGTACTTC.

The chain has TRBV11-2 and TRBJ2-1, with TRBD2 matching over 11 bases. V dropped 5 bases and J dropped 2; count of bases not matched to a gene: 5. This CDR3 region has 16 residues. Germline V CDR1 and CDR2: SGHAT, FQNNGV. CDR3 coding DNA: TGTGCCAGCAGCCCCACTAGCGGGAGCCCCTACAATGAGCAGTTCTTC. Amino acids: CASSPTSGSPYNEQFF.

The count of this clone is one. J is TRBJ2-3 and V is TRBV28; TRBD2 matches 10 bases. This CDR3 spans 15 amino acids. Germline V gene data show CDR1 as MDHEN and CDR2 as SYDVKM. V trimming: 5 bases; J trimming: 3 bases; junction bases outside the gene matches: 5. CDR3 bases: TGTGCCAGCAGTAAACCTAGCGGGAGTACAGATACGCAGTATTTT. As protein: CASSKPSGSTDTQYF.